This T cell receptor beta chain was captured in a study of technical replicates of blood from several donors. Germline CDR1 SGHAT, CDR2 FQDESV (reference sequence). V lost 5 bases, J lost 4 bases, and 12 bases stayed unmatched. This CDR3 has 16 residues. The protocol was immunoSEQ multiplex PCR, while the TCRdb copy is restricted to in-frame clones and leaves out a portion. The table includes just over 95,000 clones, approximately 94% detected once. This clone was seen just once. The chain recombines TRBV11-1 with TRBJ1-2, with 8 bases aligning to TRBD1. The source is a human donor in good health. Material: T cells isolated from PBMCs. The CDR3 spells CASSQGAGGLGYGYTF. The DNA for the CDR3 is TGTGCCAGCAGCCAGGGTGCAGGGGGCCTGGGCTATGGCTACACCTTC.